The T cell receptor beta chain described here comes from a study of shared clonotypes between healthy human individuals. Study background: Three plates each covered CD4 naive and memory; CD8 naive two, CD8 memory one.

CD45RO negativity and positive selection for CCR7 defined naive CD8 cells, a population that excluded terminally differentiated effector memory CD45RA+ cells. CDR3 length equals 16 residues. V gave up 4 bases and J gave up 4 bases; unmatched junction bases: 8. CDR1 SGHNT and CDR2 YYREEE come from the germline V gene (reference sequence). Study outcomes and limitations: Relative to clonotypes present in all four donors, those not shared had lower generation probabilities.

The assay was immunoSEQ multiplex PCR, and TCRdb's table has in-frame clones only and misses some. This sample has some 2.1 million clones, with approximately 94% found just once. Note on this clone: Its antigen is unknown.

The sample comprised naive CD8+ T cells sorted from blood. J is TRBJ2-1 and V is TRBV5-4, with TRBD2 matching over 10 bases. The sequence derives from a man aged 18-30 years in good health. CDR3 region: CASSTNWTSGYNEQFF. The DNA of the CDR3 is TGTGCCAGCAGCACCAATTGGACTAGCGGTTACAATGAGCAGTTCTTC.